What follows are 16 T cell receptor beta chains derived from one specimen sequenced in a study of tumor-infiltrating lymphocytes in primary liver carcinoma. cDNA specific to TCR beta was made from 500 to 650 ng of total RNA, with a constant-region primer employed for priming. Three nested multiplex PCR rounds, a slightly modified ARM-PCR method, built the TCR beta libraries. Primers for the first two PCR rounds were TRBV1-TRBV30 forward primers and a C-beta reverse primer (roughly 10 cycles per round). TCRdb redid the calling of the multiplex PCR reads with MiXCR, one entry per CDR3 protein. The sample has under 150,000 distinct CDR3 sequences, around 70% seen once. From roughly 21-30 mg of unsorted bulk tissue, DNA and RNA were co-extracted together. Material for sequencing was tumor-adjacent normal liver tissue. Receptors originate from a woman aged 60-70 years with primary liver carcinoma and hepatitis B virus infection.

This clonotype appeared many times. The genes are TRBV29-1 and TRBJ2-1; D unclear. This CDR3 spans 12 amino acids. V gave up 4 bases and J gave up 3 bases, with 7 bases separating them. Germline assignment: CDR1 SQVTM and CDR2 ANQGSEA. The CDR3 nucleotides are TGCAGCGTTGGGGCCTACTACAATGAGCAGTTCTTC. It translates to CSVGAYYNEQFF.

This clonotype was counted at least ten times. The CDR3 DNA sequence: TGTGCCAGCAGTTCGACTCCAGGGGCGACTGGGGCCAACGTCCTGACTTTC. This sequence encodes CASSSTPGATGANVLTF. This chain connects TRBV12-3 or TRBV12-4 to TRBJ2-6; D perhaps matches TRBD1 (6 bases). Trimming removed 4 bases from V and 2 bases from J, with 15 bases in between. The CDR3 consists of 17 residues.

As concerns this clonotype: This may stem from a read error, because a much larger clone lies one nucleotide away. This chain uses TRBV28 with TRBJ2-1; 11 bases match TRBD1. The germline gives CDR1 MDHEN, CDR2 SYDVKM. The CDR3 covers 15 residues. With V trimmed by 1 base and J by 7 bases, 3 bases remained unmatched. The CDR3 sequence is CASSLLGQGENEQFF. DNA of the CDR3: TGTGCCAGCAGTTTATTGGGACAGGGGGAAAATGAGCAGTTCTTC.

For this clonotype: A much larger clone differs by one base, so this may be a read error. This chain joins TRBV28 and TRBJ2-2, with 9 bases matching TRBD2. The CDR3 consists of 15 residues. The V gene end was trimmed by 8 bases and the J gene end by 9 bases; junction bases not matched to a gene: 13. Germline CDR1 reads MDHEN; CDR2 reads SYDVKM. DNA of the CDR3: TGTGCCAGCTATCAGAACCTAGCGGGAACCAGGGAGCTGTTTTTT. Translation: CASYQNLAGTRELFF.

At least ten counts were recorded for this clonotype. V and J are TRBV29-1 and TRBJ2-5; tentative D call: TRBD1 (5 bases). Looked up from germline, CDR1 is SQVTM and CDR2 is ANQGSEA. The V gene lost 1 base and the J gene lost 4 bases, with 16 bases spanning the gap. The CDR3 runs to 15 residues. CDR3 loop: CSVEGRATERETQYF. The DNA for the CDR3 is TGCAGCGTTGAAGGCAGAGCGACAGAGCGAGAGACCCAGTACTTC.

Regarding this clonotype: The germline gene is not matched at one end of the junction; a read error may be the cause. V gene TRBV4-1 combines with J gene TRBJ2-1, with 9 bases lining up with TRBD1. Germline CDR1 is MGHRA and CDR2 is YSYEKL. The length of the CDR3 is 17 residues. Written as DNA, the CDR3 is TGCGCCAGCAGCCTCACACAGGGGGCTGAAGTATACAATGAGCAGTTTTTC. Amino acid sequence: CASSLTQGAEVYNEQFF.

As to this clonotype: This may be a read error, as it is one base from a much larger clone. The V gene is TRBV10-3, the J gene TRBJ1-4, with D uncertain. Germline CDR1 reads ENHRY; CDR2 reads SYGVKD. The CDR3 runs 12 residues. This CDR3 is CAIVGENDKLFF. The CDR3, as DNA: TGTGCCATTGTCGGTGAGAATGATAAACTGTTTTTT.

This clonotype has only a few counts. V usage is TRBV12-3 or TRBV12-4 and J usage is TRBJ2-2; a weak D match, TRBD1 (5 bases). The CDR3 loop spans 17 amino acids. Trimming stripped 4 bases from V and 6 bases from J, with 21 bases between. CDR3 DNA: TGTGCCAGCAGTTACCCCAAATGCGGAAGGGGCTCCGGGGAGCTGTTTTTT. Protein product: CASSYPKCGRGSGELFF.

Worth noting for this clonotype: The CDR3 ends on some other residue instead of the conserved phenylalanine or tryptophan, so this is likely a read error. The chain recombines TRBV6-5 with TRBJ2-5, with D perhaps TRBD1 (6 bases). The germline V gene has CDR1 MNHEY and CDR2 SVGAGI. The ends were cut back, 9 bases at V and 5 bases at J, with 22 bases in the middle. This CDR3 spans 15 amino acids. CDR3: CASSHDRTPGETQYY. Written as DNA, the CDR3 is TGTGCCAGTAGTCACGACAGGACCCCGGGGGAGACCCAGTACTAC.

This chain links TRBV12-3 or TRBV12-4 with TRBJ2-7; the match to TRBD2 covers 8 bases. V shed 6 bases and J 7 bases; nucleotides not matched to a gene: 11. CDR3 size: 14 residues. The CDR3: CASSRSSGVGEQYF. The CDR3 bases are TGTGCCAGCAGCCGGAGTAGCGGGGTTGGAGAGCAGTACTTC.

A note on this clonotype: At one end the junction does not follow the germline gene, possibly because of a read error. The genes are TRBV6-1 and TRBJ1-3; TRBD1 matches 8 bases. The CDR3 loop spans 14 amino acids. The germline V gene has CDR1 MNHNS and CDR2 SASEGT. The CDR3 is CASTELDRANTIYF. The CDR3 DNA reads TGTGCCAGCACTGAACTGGACAGGGCTAACACCATATATTTT.

This clonotype was observed a few times. The V gene is TRBV24-1, the J gene TRBJ1-1; the D is unclear. Trimming left V 10 bases short and J 5 bases short, with 16 bases between. Germline V CDR1 and CDR2: KGHDR, SFDVKD. The CDR3 totals 13 residues. The CDR3 DNA reads as TGTGCCACTAGGGCGGGAGTGAGTACTGAAGCTTTCTTT. It specifies CATRAGVSTEAFF.

Concerning this clonotype: The junction and the germline gene differ at one end; a read error may be behind it. This chain joins TRBV29-1 and TRBJ2-1; no definite D call. This CDR3 comprises 14 residues. CDR1 is SQVTM, CDR2 ANQGSEA, per germline. The CDR3, as DNA: TGCAGCGTTAATGGATATCGAACCCACGAAGAGCACTTCTTC. Amino acids: CSVNGYRTHEEHFF.

As concerns this clonotype: A much larger clone differs by one base, so this may be a read error. The chain uses TRBV5-1 and TRBJ2-7; 7 bases are a match to TRBD2. The CDR3 length is 14 residues. Germline CDR1 SGHRS, CDR2 YFSETQ. The CDR3 loop is CAGSQGLVPYEQYF. CDR3 nucleotide sequence: TGCGCCGGCAGCCAAGGACTAGTCCCGTACGAGCAGTACTTC. The variable domain in full, completed from reference TRBV5-1 and TRBJ2-7, reads KAGVTQTPRYLIKTRGQQVTLSCSPISGHRSVSWYQQTPGQGLQFLFEYFSETQRNKGNFPGRFSGRQFSNSRSEMNVSTLELGDSALYLCAGSQGLVPYEQYFGPGTRLTVT.

This clonotype turned up a few times. A much larger clone lies a single base off, so this may be a read error. The chain recombines TRBV5-1 with TRBJ1-1; no clear D. The CDR3 has 14 residues. Germline CDR1 and CDR2: SGHRS and YFSETQ. Here the CDR3 DNA reads TGCGCCGGCAGCTTGGCACGGGCTAACACTGAAGCTTTCTTT. Translating it yields CAGSLARANTEAFF.

Note on this clonotype: Its ends do not fully match the called genes, so a read error is possible. The chain links TRBV11-3 to TRBJ2-1, with D unclear. Germline CDR1 and CDR2: SGHNT and YENEEA. The CDR3 loop spans 13 amino acids. The CDR3 bases are TGTACCAGGAGTGCCTGGGGCTACAATGAGCAGTTCTTC. It encodes CTRSAWGYNEQFF.